Many counts were recorded for the clone carrying this TCR beta chain. Its cognate antigen is unknown. This sample is drawn from a study of T cell repertoires in cytomegalovirus infection. Study summary: Evidence of both CMV infection and a matching HLA type came from public TCR beta signatures.

TCRdb reanalysed the reads using MiXCR and keeps one entry per CDR3 protein. This repertoire shows approximately 150,000 distinct CDR3 sequences, 5.5% to 7% found once; its top ten account for roughly 18%. Trimming pared 3 bases from V and 4 bases from J, leaving 12 bases between. This CDR3 comprises 14 residues. General study results and limits: Cumulative frequency of public TCR beta families picked out carriers of CMV plus the relevant HLA. The response measured ex vivo was dominated by TCR beta clonotypes (HLA-C-restricted and CMV-specific).

This receptor was identified in a human donor in good health (CMV status not recorded). Some clones in this sample may be carry-over from other donors' samples. Specimen: PBMCs. The chain uses TRBV12-3 or TRBV12-4 and TRBJ1-1; TRBD1 is a possible D gene (5 bases). The CDR3 reads CASSLAGRSTEAFF. The CDR3 DNA follows: TGTGCCAGCAGTTTGGCAGGGCGGAGCACTGAAGCTTTCTTT.